The 5 T cell receptor beta chains in this list originate from one sample, sequenced in a study of T cells after posttransplantation cyclophosphamide. Profiled with immunoSEQ multiplex PCR; TCRdb holds only in-frame clones, not every one. This sample yields roughly 70,000 clones, of which about 93% are seen a single time; roughly 2.9% belongs to the top ten. Sequenced material: PBMCs. These receptors originate from a woman in her 30s in good health and a related stem cell transplant donor.

The V call is TRBV6-1, the J call TRBJ2-2; 9 nucleotides line up with TRBD1. CDR1 is MNHNS, CDR2 SASEGT, per germline. The trim removed 6 bases at V and 5 bases at J, leaving 4 bases unmatched. CDR3 length equals 14 residues. CDR3 in amino acids: CASRIQGATGELFF. In DNA, the CDR3 is TGTGCCAGCAGGATACAGGGGGCGACCGGGGAGCTGTTTTTT.

This sequence joins TRBV5-5 and TRBJ2-1, with a weak D call TRBD1 (6 bases). V dropped 0 bases and J dropped 6 bases, with 10 bases sitting between them. Germline V gene data show CDR1 as SGHKS and CDR2 as YYEKEE (reference sequence). The CDR3 contains 14 residues. CDR3 amino acids: CASSLGGGFNEQFF. CDR3 DNA sequence: TGTGCCAGCAGCTTGGGAGGGGGTTTCAATGAGCAGTTCTTC.

The chain employs TRBV7-8 and TRBJ1-1; D ambiguous. Trimming removed 6 bases at V and 11 bases at J, with 22 bases between. The germline CDR1 and CDR2 sequences are SGHVS and FQNEAQ. This CDR3 is built from 14 residues. CDR3 sequence (DNA): TGTGCCAGCAGTAACTACCGGGCCTCCTTGGGCGCTTTCTTT. Translated, it gives CASSNYRASLGAFF.

V usage is TRBV4-3 and J usage is TRBJ1-1, with D uncertain. Trimming removed 4 bases from V and 5 bases from J, with 17 bases in between. Germline CDR1 is LGHNA and CDR2 is YSLEER. This CDR3 is built from 15 residues. The CDR3 nucleotides are TGCGCCAGCAGCCCCTACCCCCTCCTACGAACTGAAGCTTTCTTT. Translation gives CASSPYPLLRTEAFF.

The chain carries TRBV9 and TRBJ2-7; 10 bases match TRBD2. V shed 4 bases, J shed 4 bases, and the junction held 11 bases outside the gene matches. CDR3 length: 16 residues. CDR1 and CDR2 from the germline V gene are SGDLS and YYNGEE. CDR3 sequence reads: CASSPSSGGASYEQYF. The CDR3 region has the DNA TGTGCCAGCAGCCCGTCAAGCGGGGGGGCCTCTTACGAGCAGTACTTC. The variable domain in full, with the rest retrieved from reference TRBV9 and TRBJ2-7, is DSGVTQTPKHLITATGQRVTLRCSPRSGDLSVYWYQQSLDQGLQFLIQYYNGEERAKGNILERFSAQQFPDLHSELNLSSLELGDSALYFCASSPSSGGASYEQYFGPGTRLTVT.